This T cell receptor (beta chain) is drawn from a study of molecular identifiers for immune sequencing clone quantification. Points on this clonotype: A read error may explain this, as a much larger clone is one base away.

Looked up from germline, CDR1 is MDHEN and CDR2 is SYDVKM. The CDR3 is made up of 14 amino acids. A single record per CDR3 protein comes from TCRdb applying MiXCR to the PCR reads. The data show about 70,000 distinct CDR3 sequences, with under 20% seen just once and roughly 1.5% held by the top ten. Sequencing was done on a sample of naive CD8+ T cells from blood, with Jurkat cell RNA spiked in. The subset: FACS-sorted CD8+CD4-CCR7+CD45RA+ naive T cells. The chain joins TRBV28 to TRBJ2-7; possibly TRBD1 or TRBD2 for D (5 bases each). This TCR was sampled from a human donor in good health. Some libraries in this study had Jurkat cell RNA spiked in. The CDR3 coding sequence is TGTGCCAGCAGTTTATCCGGGACGGGTGTTGAGCAGCACTTC. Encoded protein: CASSLSGTGVEQHF.